This T cell receptor beta chain was sequenced for a study of blood T cell repertoires in COVID-19. In the study overall: Both acute and convalescent COVID-19 samples were obtained from the United States, Italy and Spain.

V lost 3 bases and J lost 5, with 9 bases in between. The CDR3 runs to 13 residues. The germline V gene has CDR1 LNHDA and CDR2 SQIVND (reference sequence). Study processing details: The assay estimated nucleated cells by amplifying reference gene primers. Method: immunoSEQ multiplex PCR; TCRdb's copy keeps in-frame clones and lacks some. From that table come the V and J calls and clone size; the DNA was used to work out D and trimming. The data contain 150,000 to 200,000 clones, 70% to 85% of them singletons. Sequenced material: peripheral blood. V usage is TRBV19 and J usage is TRBJ2-3; a weak D match, TRBD2 (5 bases). This TCR came from a human donor with acute or convalescent COVID-19. The donor label of this sample is uncertain. CDR3 DNA sequence: TGTGCCAGTAGTATCCGGGGAGAAGATACGCAGTATTTT. Translated, it gives CASSIRGEDTQYF. The full variable domain, completed using reference TRBV19 and TRBJ2-3, is DGGITQSPKYLFRKEGQNVTLSCEQNLNHDAMYWYRQDPGQGLRLIYYSQIVNDFQKGDIAEGYSVSREKKESFPLTVTSAQKNPTAFYLCASSIRGEDTQYFGPGTRLTVL.